This entry lists 32 T cell receptor beta chains sequenced from one sample in a study of cytomegalovirus exposure and HLA in healthy donors (dated by TCRdb to the late 2010s). Library method: the immunoSEQ multiplex PCR assay. TCRdb mirrors the immuneACCESS table, restricted to in-frame sequences. Some clones are absent from its copies; in checked studies, under half trace to an unresolved V gene, and the reason for the others is unknown. The sample records tens of thousands of clones, roughly nine tenths of which are singletons. The ten largest clones add up to about 8.1% of the sample. Sequencing was carried out using PBMCs. The receptors shown here come from a woman under 30 in good health and CMV-seropositive.

V is TRBV21-1 and J is TRBJ2-6; the D call of TRBD2 is as the table states it, not checked on the DNA. TRBV21-1 is marked as a pseudogene. The CDR3 has 18 amino acids. The CDR3 DNA is TGTGCCAGCCGGGCTAGCGGGGGGGCCGGATCTGGGGCCAACGTCCTGACTTTC. This translates into CASRASGGAGSGANVLTF.

The chain recombines TRBV18 with TRBJ2-1; D unclear. From germline, CDR1 is KGHSH and CDR2 LQKENI. V was cut by 4 bases and J by 4 bases, with 8 bases left in between. This CDR3 comprises 13 residues. This CDR3 reads CASSLNGYNEQFF. The CDR3 nucleotides are TGTGCCAGCTCACTAAACGGTTACAATGAGCAGTTCTTC.

J is TRBJ2-7 and V is TRBV5-1; the D gene is possibly TRBD1 (9 bases). Germline V gives CDR1 SGHRS, CDR2 YFSETQ. V lost 5 bases to trimming and J lost 3 bases, with 21 bases between them. This CDR3 comprises 16 residues. The CDR3 reads CASRSSAGGQGYEQYF. The DNA for the CDR3 is TGCGCCAGCAGGTCCTCCGCGGGGGGACAGGGCTACGAGCAGTACTTC. Looking up the rest from reference TRBV5-1 and TRBJ2-7 gives the full variable domain: KAGVTQTPRYLIKTRGQQVTLSCSPISGHRSVSWYQQTPGQGLQFLFEYFSETQRNKGNFPGRFSGRQFSNSRSEMNVSTLELGDSALYLCASRSSAGGQGYEQYFGPGTRLTVT.

This chain joins TRBV5-1 and TRBJ1-3, with a tentative D call TRBD1 (5 bases). Germline CDR1 and CDR2: SGHRS and YFSETQ. The ends were cut back, 2 bases at V and 4 bases at J, with 13 bases in the middle. This CDR3 has 15 residues. CDR3 in amino acids: CASSFSGGAGNTIYF. For the CDR3, the DNA is TGCGCCAGCAGCTTTAGCGGGGGTGCAGGAAACACCATATATTTT.

J is TRBJ1-1 and V is TRBV7-9; 7 nucleotides agree with TRBD1. CDR1 and CDR2 (germline): SEHNR, FQNEAQ (reference sequence). The J segment lost 5 bases and the V segment lost 5 bases, leaving 11 bases of the junction unmatched. The CDR3 sequence is 15 residues long. In DNA, the CDR3 is TGTGCCAGCAGCAGAGGGGGCCGGGTGAGGACTGAAGCTTTCTTT. This gives the protein CASSRGGRVRTEAFF.

The rearrangement links TRBV2 to TRBJ2-2, with 10 bases that match TRBD2. The CDR3 loop spans 21 amino acids. The junction had 15 bases not matched to a gene; V was cut back by 2 bases and J by 0 bases. Germline CDR1 SNHLY, CDR2 FYNNEI. This CDR3 is CASSEPALSPSGGANTGELFF. In nucleotides, the CDR3 is TGTGCCAGCAGTGAACCCGCCTTGTCACCTAGCGGGGGAGCGAACACCGGGGAGCTGTTTTTT.

This clone has just one count. The V call is TRBV2, the J call TRBJ2-7, with D tentatively TRBD1 (5 bases). The CDR3 spans 13 residues. The germline V gene encodes CDR1 SNHLY and CDR2 FYNNEI. Trimming took 7 bases from V and 5 from J, leaving 15 bases between them. The CDR3 nucleotides read TGTGCCAGCACTTACACCCAGGGCCACGAGCAGTACTTC. Encoded protein: CASTYTQGHEQYF.

The gene calls are TRBV6-1 and TRBJ1-5; 10 bases map to TRBD1. This CDR3 is built from 17 residues. The V gene's germline CDR1 is MNHNS and CDR2 SASEGT. V dropped 3 bases and J dropped 3; count of bases not matched to a gene: 8. CDR3 nucleotide sequence: TGTGCCAGCAGTGATGAATGGACAGGGGGTAACAATCAGCCCCAGCATTTT. Translated, it gives CASSDEWTGGNNQPQHF.

CDR3 region: CASSQDGGAKGETQYF. In nucleotides, the CDR3 is TGTGCCAGCAGCCAAGATGGGGGGGCCAAGGGGGAGACCCAGTACTTC. The V gene is TRBV4-2, the J gene TRBJ2-5, with D maybe TRBD2 (7 bases). Per the germline V gene, CDR1 is LGHNA and CDR2 is YNFKEQ. Trimming left V 0 bases short and J 5 bases short, with 16 bases between. The CDR3 extends over 16 amino acids.

The chain employs TRBV7-2 and TRBJ1-2; a weak D match, TRBD1 (5 bases). The germline gives CDR1 SGHTA, CDR2 FQGNSA. The length of the CDR3 is 14 residues. The V end lost 5 bases, the J end lost 6 bases, and 16 bases lay between the germline ends. CDR3 DNA: TGTGCCAGCAGCCGCCCGACAGAGTGGAATGGCTACACCTTC. Encoded protein: CASSRPTEWNGYTF.

V gene TRBV15 combines with J gene TRBJ1-6; unclear D gene. V lost 1 base, J lost 10 bases, and 11 bases lay in between. Germline-derived CDR1 and CDR2 are LNHNV and YYDKDF (reference sequence). The CDR3 length is 14 residues. CDR3 amino acids: CATSRGGVSSPLHF. The CDR3 DNA reads as TGTGCCACCAGCAGAGGCGGAGTATCGTCACCCCTCCACTTT.

The chain employs TRBV28 and TRBJ1-1; the D is unclear. The germline gives CDR1 MDHEN, CDR2 SYDVKM. The CDR3 is 14 amino acids. The V gene lost 6 bases and the J gene lost 5 bases, with 16 bases spanning the gap. The CDR3 is CASRFYRDRTEAFF. The DNA for the CDR3 is TGTGCCAGCAGATTCTACCGGGATCGAACTGAAGCTTTCTTT. Full variable domain (rest looked up from reference TRBV28 and TRBJ1-1): DVKVTQSSRYLVKRTGEKVFLECVQDMDHENMFWYRQDPGLGLRLIYFSYDVKMKEKGDIPEGYSVSREKKERFSLILESASTNQTSMYLCASRFYRDRTEAFFGQGTRLTVV.

V and J are TRBV19 and TRBJ1-5, with D perhaps matching TRBD1 (5 bases). This CDR3 region has 13 residues. Germline V gives CDR1 LNHDA, CDR2 SQIVND (reference sequence). The ends were cut back, 3 bases at V and 5 bases at J, with 8 bases in the middle. The CDR3 is CASSIGGDQPQHF. The CDR3 coding sequence is TGTGCCAGTAGTATCGGAGGGGATCAGCCCCAGCATTTT.

Notes on this clone: At the DNA level, this CDR3 is encoded by other sequences in the same sample as well. DNA of the CDR3: TGTGCCTGGAACAGGGATAGCAATCAGCCCCAGCATTTT. Amino acids: CAWNRDSNQPQHF. This chain uses TRBV30 with TRBJ1-5; weak D call: TRBD1 (6 bases). Trimming took 4 bases from V and 0 from J, leaving 7 bases between them. The length of the CDR3 is 13 residues. The germline V gene has CDR1 GTSNPN and CDR2 SVGIG (reference sequence).

This clone was detected a few times. The chain is built from TRBV28 and TRBJ1-6; D is uncertain. CDR3 size: 19 residues. Per germline, CDR1 MDHEN and CDR2 SYDVKM. The V end was cut by 5 bases, the J end by 0 bases, with 20 bases between. CDR3 coding DNA: TGTGCCAGCAGTACCGACAAGGCCCTAATCAGCTCCTATAATTCACCCCTCCACTTT. As protein: CASSTDKALISSYNSPLHF. Full variable domain (outside the CDR3, taken from reference TRBV28 and TRBJ1-6): DVKVTQSSRYLVKRTGEKVFLECVQDMDHENMFWYRQDPGLGLRLIYFSYDVKMKEKGDIPEGYSVSREKKERFSLILESASTNQTSMYLCASSTDKALISSYNSPLHFGNGTRLTVT.

The chain has TRBV28 and TRBJ2-7; D perhaps matches TRBD2 (7 bases). V was trimmed by 5 bases and J by 5 bases, leaving 16 bases between them. This CDR3 is 14 amino acids long. Germline V gene data show CDR1 as MDHEN and CDR2 as SYDVKM. For the CDR3, the DNA is TGTGCCAGCAGTCCATGGGGGGGGCCGAACGAGCAGTACTTC. Translated, it gives CASSPWGGPNEQYF.

The V and J genes are TRBV12-5 and TRBJ2-1, with 11 nucleotides matching TRBD2. V trimming: 0 bases; J trimming: 7 bases; junction bases outside the gene matches: 5. In germline, CDR1 is LGHNT, CDR2 FRNRAP. This CDR3 has 16 residues. CDR3 bases: TGTGCTAGTGGTTTGGTACTAACTAGCGGGGGTAATGAGCAGTTCTTC. Encoded protein: CASGLVLTSGGNEQFF. The full variable domain, its missing parts supplied by reference TRBV12-5 and TRBJ2-1, is DARVTQTPRHKVTEMGQEVTMRCQPILGHNTVFWYRQTMMQGLELLAYFRNRAPLDDSGMPKDRFSAEMPDATLATLKIQPSEPRDSAVYFCASGLVLTSGGNEQFFGPGTRLTVL.

The genes are TRBV11-2 and TRBJ1-5; D ambiguous. Germline V gene lookup returns CDR1 SGHAT and CDR2 FQNNGV. The CDR3 is 12 amino acids. V was pared by 5 bases and J by 4 bases, with 6 bases between. This chain's CDR3 is CASSHKNQPQHF. CDR3 bases: TGTGCCAGCAGCCACAAAAATCAGCCCCAGCATTTT. Full variable domain (remainder filled in from reference TRBV11-2 and TRBJ1-5): EAGVAQSPRYKIIEKRQSVAFWCNPISGHATLYWYQQILGQGPKLLIQFQNNGVVDDSQLPKDRFSAERLKGVDSTLKIQPAKLEDSAVYLCASSHKNQPQHFGDGTRLSIL.

The rearrangement links TRBV6-5 to TRBJ1-4; D is uncertain. Trimming removed 2 bases at V and 3 bases at J, with 10 bases between. The CDR3 has 15 residues. Germline V gene sequence: CDR1 MNHEY, CDR2 SVGAGI. CDR3: CASSYGSGANEKLFF. CDR3 in DNA: TGTGCCAGCAGTTACGGGTCGGGTGCTAATGAAAAACTGTTTTTT.

The chain couples TRBV6-6 to TRBJ2-6; D unresolved. Deletions cut 2 bases from V and 0 bases from J, with 8 bases between. Germline values: CDR1 MNHNY, CDR2 SVGAGI (reference sequence). The CDR3 loop spans 16 amino acids. The CDR3 spells CASSYPQLSGANVLTF. Here the CDR3 DNA reads TGTGCCAGCAGTTACCCACAGCTCTCTGGGGCCAACGTCCTGACTTTC.

This chain connects TRBV5-1 to TRBJ2-1; a weak D match, TRBD1 (5 bases). Germline CDR1 and CDR2: SGHRS and YFSETQ. Trimming pared 3 bases from V and 5 bases from J, leaving 15 bases between. The CDR3 length is 15 residues. CDR3 nucleotides: TGCGCCAGCAGCTCTCTGGGCAGGGCGAACAATGAGCAGTTCTTC. Translated: CASSSLGRANNEQFF.

The chain is built from TRBV5-6 and TRBJ2-5; 11 nucleotides align to TRBD2. V shed 3 bases and J 4 bases; nucleotides not matched to a gene: 11. The CDR3 sequence is 17 residues long. CDR1 is SGHDT and CDR2 is YYEEEE in the germline V gene. DNA for the CDR3: TGTGCCAGCAGCTGGTTAGCGGGGGGGAAGGAAAGAGAGACCCAGTACTTC. It translates to CASSWLAGGKERETQYF.

V usage is TRBV7-9 and J usage is TRBJ2-5; possible D gene TRBD1, 6 bases. V was shortened by 5 bases and J by 1 base, with 20 bases between the two germline ends. The germline V gene has CDR1 SEHNR and CDR2 FQNEAQ (reference sequence). The CDR3 totals 17 residues. The CDR3 coding sequence is TGTGCCAGCAGCCCCTCAGGGGTGAGGGGGAGCCAAGAGACCCAGTACTTC. It encodes CASSPSGVRGSQETQYF.

V gene TRBV29-1 combines with J gene TRBJ1-2, with 9 bases fitting TRBD1. There are 15 residues in the CDR3. The V segment lost 1 base and the J segment 8 bases; nucleotides outside the gene matches: 11. Germline CDR1 SQVTM, CDR2 ANQGSEA. CDR3 sequence: CSVEGEQGASTGYTF. CDR3 sequence (DNA): TGCAGCGTTGAAGGAGAACAGGGGGCGTCTACAGGCTACACCTTC.

The chain carries TRBV28 and TRBJ2-4, with D possibly TRBD1 on 6 matching bases. The CDR3 consists of 16 residues. Trimming removed 5 bases at V and 5 bases at J, with 19 bases between. Germline values: CDR1 MDHEN, CDR2 SYDVKM. As DNA, the CDR3 is TGTGCCAGCAGTCTCACCCTGGGCCCAGGGGAAAACATTCAGTACTTC. Translation gives CASSLTLGPGENIQYF.

This clone was seen a single time. The rearrangement uses TRBV2 and TRBJ2-3, with 12 bases fitting TRBD2. This CDR3 region has 20 residues. Losses at the gene ends were 4 bases for V and 5 bases for J; bases not matched to a gene: 19. CDR1 is SNHLY, CDR2 FYNNEI, per germline. The CDR3 loop reads CASSALAGGQFYPARDTQYF. CDR3 DNA: TGTGCCAGCAGTGCCCTAGCGGGGGGGCAATTTTACCCTGCACGAGATACGCAGTATTTT.

The chain couples TRBV30 to TRBJ1-6; D call uncertain. CDR3 length equals 13 residues. Germline V gene data show CDR1 as GTSNPN and CDR2 as SVGIG (reference sequence). The V and J ends lost 4 bases and 8 bases respectively, with 12 bases between them. CDR3 sequence reads: CAWMRVGYSPLHF. The CDR3 bases are TGTGCCTGGATGAGGGTAGGGTATTCACCCCTCCACTTT.

This clone appeared a single time. This rearrangement joins TRBV9 to TRBJ1-1, with TRBD1 matching over 12 bases. Germline V gene data show CDR1 as SGDLS and CDR2 as YYNGEE. With V trimmed by 0 bases and J by 5 bases, 23 bases remained unmatched. The length of the CDR3 is 22 residues. This chain's CDR3 is CASSVDIHVGRGTGGAKTEAFF. CDR3 DNA: TGTGCCAGCAGCGTAGATATTCATGTGGGTCGCGGGACAGGGGGCGCGAAGACTGAAGCTTTCTTT.

This rearrangement joins TRBV5-1 to TRBJ2-5, with 7 bases lining up with TRBD2. The CDR3 has 14 amino acids. V dropped 1 base and J dropped 4; count of bases not matched to a gene: 4. Looked up from germline, CDR1 is SGHRS and CDR2 is YFSETQ. The CDR3 here is CASSLRGDAETQYF. In DNA, the CDR3 is TGCGCCAGCAGCTTGCGGGGGGACGCAGAGACCCAGTACTTC. Filled out from reference TRBV5-1 and TRBJ2-5, the complete variable domain reads KAGVTQTPRYLIKTRGQQVTLSCSPISGHRSVSWYQQTPGQGLQFLFEYFSETQRNKGNFPGRFSGRQFSNSRSEMNVSTLELGDSALYLCASSLRGDAETQYFGPGTRLLVL.

This chain links TRBV7-9 with TRBJ1-3; 9 bases align to TRBD1. The germline CDR1 and CDR2 sequences are SEHNR and FQNEAQ (reference sequence). This CDR3 is 16 amino acids long. The J segment lost 3 bases and the V segment lost 0 bases, leaving 3 bases of the junction unmatched. The CDR3 loop reads CASSLAAGQGGNTIYF. CDR3 nucleotides: TGTGCCAGCAGCTTAGCCGCGGGACAGGGTGGAAACACCATATATTTT.

This clone was counted once. This chain links TRBV11-3 with TRBJ2-1; D perhaps matches TRBD2 (7 bases). V dropped 1 base and J dropped 6 bases, with 16 bases sitting between them. The V gene's germline CDR1 is SGHNT and CDR2 YENEEA. The CDR3 has 16 amino acids. Written as DNA, the CDR3 is TGTGCCAGCAGCTTAGGATCCGCCGCGGGGGCCAATGAGCAGTTCTTC. Amino acids: CASSLGSAAGANEQFF.

Here the CDR3 reads CASAGGSLNEQFF. The CDR3 DNA reads TGTGCCAGCGCGGGGGGGAGTCTCAATGAGCAGTTCTTC. J is TRBJ2-1 and V is TRBV7-3; 9 bases match TRBD2. Looked up from germline, CDR1 is SGHTA and CDR2 is FQGTGA. This CDR3 is 13 amino acids long. With V trimmed by 8 bases and J by 6 bases, 5 bases remained unmatched.